The 2 T cell receptor beta chains below were found in one sample sequenced in a study of beta chain features in type 1 diabetes. The study reverse transcribed the entire isolated RNA, so it sequenced expressed TCRB transcripts. The assay was immunoSEQ multiplex PCR, and TCRdb's table has in-frame clones only and misses some. The sample has around 240,000 clones; roughly 9.6% are singletons. The sample was naive CD4+ T cells from blood. The receptors stem from a woman younger than 35 in good health.

This clone was found a few times. This rearrangement joins TRBV4-2 to TRBJ2-4; TRBD2 matches 10 bases. CDR1 and CDR2 from the germline V gene are LGHNA and YNFKEQ. This CDR3 contains 17 residues. With 1 base clipped from V and 0 bases from J, the junction kept 3 bases outside the gene matches. The CDR3, as DNA: TGTGCCAGCAGCCAAGCTAGCGGGAGCCTAGCCAAAAACATTCAGTACTTC. Residues: CASSQASGSLAKNIQYF.

The V and J genes are TRBV5-1 and TRBJ1-2; no definite D call. V lost 4 bases and J 1 base, leaving 17 bases between the germline ends. This CDR3 spans 16 amino acids. The germline gives CDR1 SGHRS, CDR2 YFSETQ. The CDR3 region has the DNA TGCGCCAGCAGCAATCGGGTCGACTTTGATAACTATGGCTACACCTTC. This translates into CASSNRVDFDNYGYTF. The whole variable domain, remainder taken from reference TRBV5-1 and TRBJ1-2, is KAGVTQTPRYLIKTRGQQVTLSCSPISGHRSVSWYQQTPGQGLQFLFEYFSETQRNKGNFPGRFSGRQFSNSRSEMNVSTLELGDSALYLCASSNRVDFDNYGYTFGSGTRLTVV.